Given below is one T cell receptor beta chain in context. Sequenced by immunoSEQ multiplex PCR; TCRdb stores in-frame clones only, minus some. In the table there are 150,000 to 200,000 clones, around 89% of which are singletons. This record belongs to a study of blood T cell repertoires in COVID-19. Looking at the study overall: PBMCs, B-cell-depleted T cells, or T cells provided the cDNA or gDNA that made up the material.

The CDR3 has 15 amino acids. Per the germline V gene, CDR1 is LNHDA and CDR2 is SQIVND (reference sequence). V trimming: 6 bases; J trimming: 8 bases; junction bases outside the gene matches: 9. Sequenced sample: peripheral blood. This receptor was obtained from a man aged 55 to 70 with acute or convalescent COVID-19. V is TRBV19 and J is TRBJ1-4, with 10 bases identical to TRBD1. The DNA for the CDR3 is TGTGCCAGTAGCTGGCGAGACAGGGGGCAAGAAAAACTGTTTTTT. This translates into CASSWRDRGQEKLFF.